The 32 T cell receptor beta chains below come from one sample, sequenced in a study of T-cell memory formation after mild COVID-19. TCRdb reprocessed the 5' RACE reads via MiXCR and lists one record per CDR3 protein. The sample includes roughly 110,000 distinct CDR3 sequences, 9.5% to 15% of them seen just once. Sample: PBMCs or a T cell subset sorted from them (not recorded which). These receptors originate from an adult woman who had mild COVID-19 (a few samples of this study predate the infection). Cell type and time point are not known.

This clonotype was found a few times. V and J are TRBV7-6 and TRBJ1-2; D possibly corresponds to TRBD1 (5 bases). The CDR3 has 14 residues. Deletions cut 2 bases from V and 2 bases from J, with 9 bases between. Per germline, CDR1 SGHVS and CDR2 FNYEAQ. CDR3 loop: CASSLFGHNYGYTF. The CDR3 nucleotides read TGTGCCAGCAGCTTATTTGGACACAACTATGGCTACACCTTC. Drawing the rest from reference TRBV7-6 and TRBJ1-2, the complete variable domain is GAGVSQSPRYKVTKRGQDVALRCDPISGHVSLYWYRQALGQGPEFLTYFNYEAQQDKSGLPNDRFSAERPEGSISTLTIQRTEQRDSAMYRCASSLFGHNYGYTFGSGTRLTVV.

This clonotype was seen a few times. The chain combines TRBV7-6 with TRBJ2-1; D is perhaps TRBD2 (5 bases). CDR3 length equals 18 residues. The V end lost 2 bases, the J end lost 7 bases, and 24 bases lay between the germline ends. Germline V gives CDR1 SGHVS, CDR2 FNYEAQ. CDR3 amino acids: CASSLTLGSESGLNEQFF. The CDR3 bases are TGTGCCAGCAGCTTAACTTTGGGCTCGGAATCGGGGTTGAATGAGCAGTTCTTC.

V and J are TRBV19 and TRBJ2-2; TRBD2 matches 10 bases. Losses at the gene ends were 5 bases for V and 1 base for J; bases not matched to a gene: 4. The CDR3 runs to 16 residues. Per germline, CDR1 LNHDA and CDR2 SQIVND (reference sequence). CDR3 nucleotides: TGTGCCAGTAGTCTTCTAGCGGGAGAGAACACCGGGGAGCTGTTTTTT. It yields the protein CASSLLAGENTGELFF.

The chain recombines TRBV4-1 with TRBJ2-3, with 7 bases that match TRBD2. This CDR3 is built from 12 residues. V trimming: 4 bases; J trimming: 5 bases; junction bases outside the gene matches: 0. Germline assignment: CDR1 MGHRA and CDR2 YSYEKL. CDR3 region: CASSPGGDTQYF. The DNA of the CDR3 is TGCGCCAGCAGCCCGGGGGGAGATACGCAGTATTTT.

The table lists this clonotype with a few counts. The chain is built from TRBV29-1 and TRBJ2-1; 10 bases agree with TRBD2. The CDR3 is 15 residues long. Unmatched junction bases numbered 12, after V lost 7 bases and J lost 6 bases. The V gene's germline CDR1 is SQVTM and CDR2 ANQGSEA. The CDR3 is CSANGLLAGPNEQFF. CDR3 in DNA: TGCAGCGCCAACGGACTACTAGCGGGACCCAATGAGCAGTTCTTC.

This clonotype was recorded many times. The J gene is TRBJ2-7, the V gene TRBV6-2 or TRBV6-3; tentatively, D is TRBD2 (5 bases). This CDR3 has 12 residues. The germline V gene has CDR1 MNHEY and CDR2 SVGEGT. The V end was cut by 7 bases, the J end by 2 bases, with 9 bases between. CDR3 region: CASTGEPYEQYF. CDR3 nucleotide sequence: TGTGCCAGCACCGGGGAACCCTACGAGCAGTACTTC.

This CDR3 is CASSVGSFDEQYF. The CDR3 DNA follows: TGTGCCAGCAGCGTTGGGTCGTTCGACGAGCAGTACTTC. The gene calls are TRBV9 and TRBJ2-7; D gene uncertain. Germline-derived CDR1 and CDR2 are SGDLS and YYNGEE. Trimming removed 2 bases at V and 5 bases at J, with 11 bases between. This CDR3 has 13 residues.

This clonotype occurred a few times. The rearrangement uses TRBV12-3 or TRBV12-4 and TRBJ2-7; D remains ambiguous. The V gene lost 4 bases and the J gene lost 3 bases, with 13 bases spanning the gap. This CDR3 comprises 14 residues. CDR3 sequence (DNA): TGTGCCAGCAGTTCTGCCAGGCAGAGCTACGAGCAGTACTTC. This codes for CASSSARQSYEQYF.

The chain's CDR3 is CASSMEDQGWAKNIQYF. The CDR3, as DNA: TGTGCCAGTAGTATGGAGGACCAGGGGTGGGCCAAAAACATTCAGTACTTC. The chain carries TRBV19 and TRBJ2-4, with D perhaps matching TRBD1 (6 bases). V was clipped by 3 bases and J by 1 base, with 16 bases between them. CDR3 length: 17 residues. The germline gives CDR1 LNHDA, CDR2 SQIVND (reference sequence).

This chain links TRBV12-3 or TRBV12-4 with TRBJ1-1; unclear D gene. There are 14 residues in the CDR3. V was cut by 5 bases and J by 1 base, with 11 bases left in between. CDR3 in DNA: TGTGCCAGCAGTCCCGACGGAGGGAACACTGAAGCTTTCTTT. Amino acid sequence: CASSPDGGNTEAFF.

The chain joins TRBV12-3 or TRBV12-4 to TRBJ2-7; 8 bases map to TRBD1. CDR3 length: 13 residues. The trim removed 6 bases at V and 4 bases at J, leaving 5 bases unmatched. CDR3 amino acids: CASSPGGLYEQYF. In nucleotides, the CDR3 is TGTGCCAGCAGCCCAGGGGGCCTTTACGAGCAGTACTTC.

This clonotype was counted only a few times. This sequence joins TRBV12-3 or TRBV12-4 and TRBJ2-7; a weak D match, TRBD2 (7 bases). Trimming pared 8 bases from V and 5 bases from J, leaving 13 bases between. The CDR3 runs 12 residues. DNA for the CDR3: TGTGCCAGCTGGGGGGGGGCCCACGAGCAGTACTTC. It translates to CASWGGAHEQYF.

This clonotype was seen a few times. The chain uses TRBV13 and TRBJ2-7; D gene uncertain. V was clipped by 6 bases and J by 3 bases, with 12 bases between them. The CDR3 contains 13 residues. The V gene's germline CDR1 is PRHDT and CDR2 FYEKMQ (reference sequence). The CDR3 nucleotides are TGTGCCAGCAGTATCAACGAAGACTACGAGCAGTACTTC. Its translation is CASSINEDYEQYF.

The chain recombines TRBV24-1 with TRBJ2-2, with D possibly matching TRBD1 (7 bases). CDR1 is KGHDR and CDR2 is SFDVKD in the germline V gene. The V gene lost 4 bases and the J gene lost 11 bases, with 19 bases spanning the gap. The CDR3 contains 15 residues. For the CDR3, the DNA is TGTGCCACCAGTGAACGGGCGGGACAGTACTCCGAGCTGTTTTTT. This translates into CATSERAGQYSELFF.

This clonotype was counted only a few times. The V gene is TRBV12-3 or TRBV12-4, the J gene TRBJ1-5; 7 positions agree with TRBD1. The length of the CDR3 is 14 residues. Germline trimming cut 1 base from V and 4 bases from J; bases unmatched to any gene: 1. The CDR3 here is CASSLDRGNQPQHF. CDR3 DNA: TGTGCCAGCAGTTTAGACAGGGGTAATCAGCCCCAGCATTTT.

The rearrangement joins TRBV12-3 or TRBV12-4 to TRBJ1-4, with D unresolved. Trimming cost V 5 bases and J 0 bases, with 7 bases left between them. This CDR3 has 14 residues. CDR3 region: CASSEPSTNEKLFF. The CDR3 DNA is TGTGCCAGCAGTGAACCCTCAACTAATGAAAAACTGTTTTTT.

The table lists this clonotype with a few counts. The rearrangement uses TRBV12-3 or TRBV12-4 and TRBJ2-7; 7 bases map to TRBD2. J was trimmed by 6 bases and V by 3 bases; bases with no gene match: 2. This CDR3 spans 12 amino acids. The CDR3 here is CASSFGTTEQYF. DNA of the CDR3: TGTGCCAGCAGTTTTGGGACTACCGAGCAGTACTTC.

This clonotype qualifies as medium-sized. The gene calls are TRBV29-1 and TRBJ2-4, with 7 bases identical to TRBD1. Germline V lookup: CDR1 SQVTM, CDR2 ANQGSEA. Losses at the gene ends were 8 bases for V and 1 base for J; bases not matched to a gene: 23. The CDR3 loop spans 19 amino acids. In DNA form, the CDR3 reads TGCAGCATCCAGACAGGGATAGGTGTGGGTCCGTTGGCCAAAAACATTCAGTACTTC. Amino acids: CSIQTGIGVGPLAKNIQYF. The full variable domain, in which reference TRBV29-1 and TRBJ2-4 provide the parts outside the CDR3, is SAVISQKPSRDICQRGTSLTIQCQVDSQVTMMFWYRQQPGQSLTLIATANQGSEATYESGFVIDKFPISRPNLTFSTLTVSNMSPEDSSIYLCSIQTGIGVGPLAKNIQYFGAGTRLSVL.

This chain uses TRBV12-3 or TRBV12-4 with TRBJ2-2, with 13 bases fitting TRBD2. V lost 6 bases to trimming and J lost 0 bases; unmatched junction nucleotides: 7. The CDR3 length is 18 residues. The CDR3 nucleotides are TGTGCCAGCAGGCCACTAGCGGGAGGGACGGCGAACACCGGGGAGCTGTTTTTT. It specifies CASRPLAGGTANTGELFF.

This clonotype was seen a few times. The rearrangement joins TRBV7-9 to TRBJ2-7, with D maybe TRBD1 (5 bases). Trimming left V 4 bases short and J 1 base short, with 8 bases between. The CDR3 has 13 amino acids. Germline loops: CDR1 SEHNR, CDR2 FQNEAQ (reference sequence). The CDR3 DNA reads as TGTGCCAGCAGCTCGGACACTTCCTACGAGCAGTACTTC. It translates to CASSSDTSYEQYF.

This clonotype was counted ten times or more. The rearrangement links TRBV24-1 to TRBJ2-5; TRBD2 agrees at 9 bases. This CDR3 comprises 15 residues. The germline gives CDR1 KGHDR, CDR2 SFDVKD. Germline trimming cut 3 bases from V and 1 base from J; bases unmatched to any gene: 2. CDR3 in DNA: TGTGCCACCAGTGATCCGACTAGCGGCCAAGAGACCCAGTACTTC. Protein: CATSDPTSGQETQYF.

This clonotype occurred a few times. The chain carries TRBV28 and TRBJ2-2; TRBD1 matches 7 bases. The trim removed 1 base at V and 1 base at J, leaving 3 bases unmatched. This CDR3 has 16 amino acids. Germline values: CDR1 MDHEN, CDR2 SYDVKM. CDR3 nucleotide sequence: TGTGCCAGCAGTTTATTGGGGACAGAGAACACCGGGGAGCTGTTTTTT. Translated, it gives CASSLLGTENTGELFF.

This clonotype was counted ten times or more. The chain couples TRBV3-1 to TRBJ2-3; D is perhaps TRBD2 (6 bases). This CDR3 comprises 15 residues. Per germline, CDR1 LGHDT and CDR2 YNNKEL (reference sequence). Trimming left V 4 bases short and J 0 bases short, with 11 bases between. The CDR3 sequence: CASSLAGGSTDTQYF. As DNA, the CDR3 is TGTGCCAGCAGCCTAGCCGGGGGTAGCACAGATACGCAGTATTTT.

This sequence joins TRBV3-1 and TRBJ1-1; D is undetermined. This CDR3 contains 16 residues. Germline V lookup: CDR1 LGHDT, CDR2 YNNKEL (reference sequence). Trimming left V 0 bases short and J 3 bases short, with 14 bases between. The CDR3 loop reads CASSQEGSILDTEAFF. CDR3 nucleotide sequence: TGTGCCAGCAGCCAAGAAGGTTCAATACTAGACACTGAAGCTTTCTTT.

The table lists this clonotype with many counts. The gene calls are TRBV6-5 and TRBJ2-3, with D uncertain. The CDR3 has 14 amino acids. With 4 bases removed from V and 0 bases from J, the gap between germline ends came to 8 bases. In germline, CDR1 is MNHEY, CDR2 SVGAGI. CDR3 sequence reads: CASSWRPSTDTQYF. The DNA for the CDR3 is TGTGCCAGCAGTTGGCGGCCTAGCACAGATACGCAGTATTTT.

The chain links TRBV25-1 to TRBJ2-7, with unresolved D. This CDR3 region has 16 residues. V lost 1 base and J lost 0, with 13 bases in between. Germline V gene data show CDR1 as MGHDK and CDR2 as SYGVNS. Written as DNA, the CDR3 is TGTGCCAGCAGTGAATGGGGAACGGTGAGCTCCTACGAGCAGTACTTC. It yields the protein CASSEWGTVSSYEQYF.

The J gene is TRBJ2-1, the V gene TRBV4-2; 13 bases align to TRBD2. The germline gives CDR1 LGHNA, CDR2 YNFKEQ. The V gene end was trimmed by 2 bases and the J gene end by 6 bases; junction bases not matched to a gene: 7. The CDR3 extends over 17 amino acids. CDR3 bases: TGTGCCAGCAGCCAAACATCCGGGACTAGCGGGGTCAATGAGCAGTTCTTC. Translating it yields CASSQTSGTSGVNEQFF.

Note on this clonotype: Sequence at one end of the junction differs from germline and may be a read error. This chain uses TRBV7-8 with TRBJ2-2; no definite D call. CDR3 length equals 15 residues. The germline V gene has CDR1 SGHVS and CDR2 FQNEAQ. In nucleotides, the CDR3 is TGTGCCAGAAGCTTAGGAGCAGCGAACACCGGGGAGCTGTTTTTT. Translation: CARSLGAANTGELFF.

Only a few counts were recorded for this clonotype. CDR3 loop: CAWSPLMGTEAFF. The CDR3 DNA follows: TGTGCCTGGAGTCCCCTTATGGGGACTGAAGCTTTCTTT. The chain employs TRBV30 and TRBJ1-1, with D unresolved. The CDR3 length is 13 residues. Trimming removed 2 bases from V and 5 bases from J, with 12 bases in between. Germline assignment: CDR1 GTSNPN and CDR2 SVGIG (reference sequence).

This clonotype has more than one count but fewer than ten. CDR3 in DNA: TGTGCCAGCAGCTTAAATGGGGGTGGAAACACCATATATTTT. Protein sequence: CASSLNGGGNTIYF. V is TRBV7-9 and J is TRBJ1-3; perhaps TRBD1 as D (5 bases). The V and J ends lost 2 bases and 3 bases respectively, with 8 bases between them. The CDR3 loop spans 14 amino acids. Germline assignment: CDR1 SEHNR and CDR2 FQNEAQ (reference sequence).

The sample holds many counts of this clonotype. The V and J genes are TRBV24-1 and TRBJ1-1; D is ambiguous. The CDR3 covers 13 residues. V shed 5 bases and J shed 0 bases, with 6 bases lying between them. In germline, CDR1 is KGHDR, CDR2 SFDVKD. CDR3 sequence reads: CATSASLNTEAFF. The CDR3 coding sequence is TGTGCCACCAGTGCCAGTCTGAACACTGAAGCTTTCTTT.

This chain links TRBV4-3 with TRBJ2-5; no definite D call. Trimming stripped 0 bases from V and 0 bases from J, with 11 bases between. From germline, CDR1 is LGHNA and CDR2 YSLEER. The CDR3 has 16 residues. For the CDR3, the DNA is TGCGCCAGCAGCCAAGAGTTAGGTAGGAACCAAGAGACCCAGTACTTC. It is translated as CASSQELGRNQETQYF.